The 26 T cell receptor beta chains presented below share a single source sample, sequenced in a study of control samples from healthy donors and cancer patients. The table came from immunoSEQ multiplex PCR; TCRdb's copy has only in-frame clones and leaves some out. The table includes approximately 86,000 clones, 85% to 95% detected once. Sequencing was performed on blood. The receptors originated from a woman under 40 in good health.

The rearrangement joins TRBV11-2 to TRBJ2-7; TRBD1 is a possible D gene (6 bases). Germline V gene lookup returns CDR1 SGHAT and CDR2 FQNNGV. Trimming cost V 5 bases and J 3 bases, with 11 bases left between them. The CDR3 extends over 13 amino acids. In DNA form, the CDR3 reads TGTGCCAGCAGCCTGGGGGACAACTACGAGCAGTACTTC. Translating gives CASSLGDNYEQYF.

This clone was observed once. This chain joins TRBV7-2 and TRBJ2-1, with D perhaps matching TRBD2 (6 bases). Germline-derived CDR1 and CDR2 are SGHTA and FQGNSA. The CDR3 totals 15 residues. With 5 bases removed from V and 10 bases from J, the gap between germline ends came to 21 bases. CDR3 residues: CASSPPRLVLGEQFF. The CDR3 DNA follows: TGTGCCAGCAGCCCCCCAAGACTAGTTCTCGGAGAGCAGTTCTTC.

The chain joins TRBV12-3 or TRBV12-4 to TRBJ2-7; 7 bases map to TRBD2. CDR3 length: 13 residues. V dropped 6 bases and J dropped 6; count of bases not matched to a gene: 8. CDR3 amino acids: CASSPWTGGEQYF. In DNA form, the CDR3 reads TGTGCCAGCAGCCCCTGGACGGGGGGCGAGCAGTACTTC.

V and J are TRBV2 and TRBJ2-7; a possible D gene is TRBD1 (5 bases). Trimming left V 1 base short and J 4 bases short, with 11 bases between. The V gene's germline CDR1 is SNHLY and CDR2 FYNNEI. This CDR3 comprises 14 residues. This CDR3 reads CASSEEGLKYEQYF. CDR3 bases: TGTGCCAGCAGTGAAGAGGGGTTGAAATACGAGCAGTACTTC.

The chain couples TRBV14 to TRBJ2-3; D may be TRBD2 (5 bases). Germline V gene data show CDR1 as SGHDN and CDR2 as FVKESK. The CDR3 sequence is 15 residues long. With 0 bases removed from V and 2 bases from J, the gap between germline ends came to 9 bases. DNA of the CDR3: TGTGCCAGCAGCCAAGATGCAGGACTCACAGATACGCAGTATTTT. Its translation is CASSQDAGLTDTQYF. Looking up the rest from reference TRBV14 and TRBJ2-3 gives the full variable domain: EAGVTQFPSHSVIEKGQTVTLRCDPISGHDNLYWYRRVMGKEIKFLLHFVKESKQDESGMPNNRFLAERTGGTYSTLKVQPAELEDSGVYFCASSQDAGLTDTQYFGPGTRLTVL.

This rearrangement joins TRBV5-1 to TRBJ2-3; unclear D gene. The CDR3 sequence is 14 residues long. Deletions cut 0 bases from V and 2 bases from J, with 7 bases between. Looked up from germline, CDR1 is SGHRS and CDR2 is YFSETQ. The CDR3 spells CASSLESLTDTQYF. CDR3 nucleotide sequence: TGCGCCAGCAGCTTGGAAAGCCTCACAGATACGCAGTATTTT.

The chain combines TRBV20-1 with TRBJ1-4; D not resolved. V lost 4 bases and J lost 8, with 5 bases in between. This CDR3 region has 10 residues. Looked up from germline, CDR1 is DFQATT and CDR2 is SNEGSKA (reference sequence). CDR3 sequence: CSAMGEKLFF. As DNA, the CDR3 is TGCAGTGCTATGGGGGAAAAACTGTTTTTT.

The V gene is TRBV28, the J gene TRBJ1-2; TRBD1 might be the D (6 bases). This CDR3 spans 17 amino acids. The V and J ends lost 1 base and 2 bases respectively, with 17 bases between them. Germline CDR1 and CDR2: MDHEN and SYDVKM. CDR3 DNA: TGTGCCAGCAGTTTATTGAACCGGGACACAGGAAACTATGGCTACACCTTC. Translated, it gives CASSLLNRDTGNYGYTF.

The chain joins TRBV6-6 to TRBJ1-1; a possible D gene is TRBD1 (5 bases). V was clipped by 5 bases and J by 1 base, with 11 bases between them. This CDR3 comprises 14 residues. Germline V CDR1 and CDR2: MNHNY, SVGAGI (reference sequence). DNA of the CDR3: TGTGCCAGCAGTATCGGGGGAGGGAACACTGAAGCTTTCTTT. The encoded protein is CASSIGGGNTEAFF.

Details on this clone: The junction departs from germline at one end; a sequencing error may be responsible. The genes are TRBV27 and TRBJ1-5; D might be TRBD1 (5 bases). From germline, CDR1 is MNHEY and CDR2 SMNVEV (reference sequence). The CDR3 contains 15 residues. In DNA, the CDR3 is TGTGCCAGCAGTAAGCGGATTGACAGCAATCAGCCCCGGCATTTT. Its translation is CASSKRIDSNQPRHF.

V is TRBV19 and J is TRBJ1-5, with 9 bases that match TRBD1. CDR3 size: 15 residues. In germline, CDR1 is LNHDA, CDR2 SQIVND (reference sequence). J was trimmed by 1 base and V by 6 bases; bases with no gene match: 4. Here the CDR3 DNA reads TGTGCCAGTAGCTTTGGGACAGGGAGCAATCAGCCCCAGCATTTT. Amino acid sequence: CASSFGTGSNQPQHF. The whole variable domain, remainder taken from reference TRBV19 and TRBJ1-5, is DGGITQSPKYLFRKEGQNVTLSCEQNLNHDAMYWYRQDPGQGLRLIYYSQIVNDFQKGDIAEGYSVSREKKESFPLTVTSAQKNPTAFYLCASSFGTGSNQPQHFGDGTRLSIL.

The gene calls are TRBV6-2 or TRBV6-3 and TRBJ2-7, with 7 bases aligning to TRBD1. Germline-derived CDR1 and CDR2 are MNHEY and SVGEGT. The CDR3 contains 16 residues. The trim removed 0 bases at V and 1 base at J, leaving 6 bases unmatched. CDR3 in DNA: TGTGCCAGCAGTTACTCACGAGACAGGGATTCCTACGAGCAGTACTTC. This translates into CASSYSRDRDSYEQYF.

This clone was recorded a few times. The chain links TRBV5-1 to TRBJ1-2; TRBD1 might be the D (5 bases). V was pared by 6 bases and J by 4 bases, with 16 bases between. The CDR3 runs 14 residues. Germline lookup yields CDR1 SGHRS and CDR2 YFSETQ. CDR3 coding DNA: TGCGCCAGCAAAAGTACAATGGGGGTCTATGGCTACACCTTC. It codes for CASKSTMGVYGYTF. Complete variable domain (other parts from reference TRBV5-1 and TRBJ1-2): KAGVTQTPRYLIKTRGQQVTLSCSPISGHRSVSWYQQTPGQGLQFLFEYFSETQRNKGNFPGRFSGRQFSNSRSEMNVSTLELGDSALYLCASKSTMGVYGYTFGSGTRLTVV.

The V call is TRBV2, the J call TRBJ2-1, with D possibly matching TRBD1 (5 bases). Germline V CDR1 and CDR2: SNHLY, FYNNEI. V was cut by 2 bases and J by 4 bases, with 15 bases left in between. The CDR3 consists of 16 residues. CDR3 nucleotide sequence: TGTGCCAGCAGTGAAAATCTAGGGGCCGGTTACAATGAGCAGTTCTTC. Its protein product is CASSENLGAGYNEQFF.

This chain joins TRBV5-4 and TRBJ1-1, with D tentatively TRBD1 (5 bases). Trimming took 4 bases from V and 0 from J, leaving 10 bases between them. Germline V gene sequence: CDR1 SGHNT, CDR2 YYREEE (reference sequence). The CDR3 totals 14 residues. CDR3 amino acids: CASSRGGVNTEAFF. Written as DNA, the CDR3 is TGTGCCAGCAGCCGGGGAGGGGTGAACACTGAAGCTTTCTTT.

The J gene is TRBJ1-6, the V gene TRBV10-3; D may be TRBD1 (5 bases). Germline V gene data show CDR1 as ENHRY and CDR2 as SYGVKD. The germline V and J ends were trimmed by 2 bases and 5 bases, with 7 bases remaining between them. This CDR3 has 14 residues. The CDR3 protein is CAISEGGDNSPLHF. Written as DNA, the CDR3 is TGTGCCATCAGTGAGGGGGGAGATAATTCACCCCTCCACTTT.

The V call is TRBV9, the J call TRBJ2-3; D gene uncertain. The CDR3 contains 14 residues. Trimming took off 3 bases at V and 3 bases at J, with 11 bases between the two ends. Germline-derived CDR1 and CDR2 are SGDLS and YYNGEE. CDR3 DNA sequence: TGTGCCAGCAGCGCCCGCTCTGGTACAGATACGCAGTATTTT. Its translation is CASSARSGTDTQYF.

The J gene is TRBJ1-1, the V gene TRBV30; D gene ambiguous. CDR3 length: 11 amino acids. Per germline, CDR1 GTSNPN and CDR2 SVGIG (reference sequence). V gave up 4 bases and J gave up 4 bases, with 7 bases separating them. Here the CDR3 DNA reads TGTGCCTGGATCGGACCCACTGAAGCTTTCTTT. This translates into CAWIGPTEAFF.

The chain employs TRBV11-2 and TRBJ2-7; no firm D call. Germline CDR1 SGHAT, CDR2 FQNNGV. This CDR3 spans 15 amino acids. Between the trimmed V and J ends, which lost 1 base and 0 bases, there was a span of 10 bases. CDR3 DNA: TGTGCCAGCAGCTTAGTGCTGGGGTACTCCTACGAGCAGTACTTC. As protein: CASSLVLGYSYEQYF.

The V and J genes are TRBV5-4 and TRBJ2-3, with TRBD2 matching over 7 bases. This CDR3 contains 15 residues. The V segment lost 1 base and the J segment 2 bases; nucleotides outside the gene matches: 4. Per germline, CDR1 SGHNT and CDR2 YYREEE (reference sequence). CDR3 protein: CASSLTSGTTDTQYF. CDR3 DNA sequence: TGTGCCAGCAGCTTGACAAGCGGGACCACAGATACGCAGTATTTT.

The CDR3 here is CASSIVFSRSRALEQFF. The CDR3, as DNA: TGTGCCAGTAGTATAGTTTTTAGTCGCAGCAGAGCGTTGGAGCAGTTCTTC. This chain joins TRBV19 and TRBJ2-1; no clear D. Germline V lookup: CDR1 LNHDA, CDR2 SQIVND (reference sequence). The CDR3 covers 17 residues. The germline V and J ends were trimmed by 1 base and 10 bases, with 23 bases remaining between them.

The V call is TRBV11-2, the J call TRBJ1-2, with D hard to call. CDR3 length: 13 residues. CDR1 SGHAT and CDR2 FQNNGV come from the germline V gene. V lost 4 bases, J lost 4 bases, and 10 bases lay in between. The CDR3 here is CASSSRRAYGYTF. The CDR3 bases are TGTGCCAGCAGCTCACGACGGGCCTATGGCTACACCTTC.

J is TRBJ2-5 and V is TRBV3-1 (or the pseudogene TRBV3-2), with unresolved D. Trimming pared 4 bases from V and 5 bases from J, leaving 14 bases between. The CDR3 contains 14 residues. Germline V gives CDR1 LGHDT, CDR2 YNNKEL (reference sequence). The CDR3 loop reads CASSPPLVDETQYF. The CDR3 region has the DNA TGTGCCAGCAGCCCCCCCCTGGTTGACGAGACCCAGTACTTC.

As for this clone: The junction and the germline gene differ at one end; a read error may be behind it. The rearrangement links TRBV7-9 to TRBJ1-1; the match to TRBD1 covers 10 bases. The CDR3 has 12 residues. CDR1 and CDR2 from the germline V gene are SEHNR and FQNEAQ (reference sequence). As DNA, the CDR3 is TGTGCCAGCAGCTCCGGACAGGGGGGAACAATCTTT. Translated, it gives CASSSGQGGTIF.

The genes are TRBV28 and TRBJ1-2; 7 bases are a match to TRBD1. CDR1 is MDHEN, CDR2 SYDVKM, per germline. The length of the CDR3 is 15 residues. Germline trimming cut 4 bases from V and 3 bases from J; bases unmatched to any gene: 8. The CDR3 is CASSSQGVIDYGYTF. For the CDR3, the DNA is TGTGCCAGCAGTTCGCAGGGGGTTATTGACTATGGCTACACCTTC.

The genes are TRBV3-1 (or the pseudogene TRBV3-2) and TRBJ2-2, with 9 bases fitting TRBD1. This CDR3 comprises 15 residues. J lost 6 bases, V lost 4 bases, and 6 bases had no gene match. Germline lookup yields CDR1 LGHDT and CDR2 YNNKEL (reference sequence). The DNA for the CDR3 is TGTGCCAGCAGCCTTCCGGGACAGGGCCCCGGGGAGCTGTTTTTT. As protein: CASSLPGQGPGELFF.